The T cell receptor (beta chain) under discussion was sequenced for a study of cytomegalovirus exposure and HLA in healthy donors. Study results and caveats: Reports state that TCR beta sequences accurately predicted most subjects' HLA-A and HLA-B alleles. It was shown in a later analysis that HLA-associated TCR beta chains were more clonally expanded than other, equally common chains.

PCR amplification relied on 60 Vbeta primers (plus 13 Jbeta primers). Produced via immunoSEQ multiplex PCR; TCRdb's table is partial and in-frame only. The sample yields more than 150,000 clones, 84% seen once. Germline V gene sequence: CDR1 SGHTA, CDR2 FQGNSA. There are 16 residues in the CDR3. Between the trimmed V and J ends, which lost 4 bases and 2 bases, there was a span of 18 bases. A remark on this clone: The antigen remains undetermined.

The chain joins TRBV7-2 to TRBJ2-7; a weak D match, TRBD1 (6 bases). This TCR was sampled from a woman between 50 and 59 years old in good health and CMV-seropositive. The sequencing sample was made of PBMCs. The CDR3 spells CASSSAPQGPAYEQYF. The CDR3 nucleotides read TGTGCCAGCAGCTCAGCGCCCCAGGGGCCTGCCTACGAGCAGTACTTC.